The entry below gives a single T cell receptor (beta chain) sequence along with its context. With 0 bases removed from V and 5 bases from J, the gap between germline ends came to 8 bases. The CDR3 is made up of 13 amino acids. Germline CDR1 LGHNA, CDR2 YNFKEQ. Measured with immunoSEQ multiplex PCR; TCRdb has only the in-frame clones, and not every one. Of about 58,000 clones in the sample, roughly 70% are singletons; the top ten hold 43%. The record originates from a study of cytotoxic CD8 clonotypes in ibrutinib-treated CLL. Study details: Patients: more than 10 relapsed/refractory, some 15 treatment-naive, 17 to 18 IGHV unmutated.

The J gene is TRBJ2-7, the V gene TRBV4-2; the D gene is possibly TRBD1 (6 bases). The receptor's source is a human donor with chronic lymphocytic leukemia. The input for sequencing was PBMCs, taken after 12 months of ibrutinib treatment. CDR3: CASSQETGHEQYF. CDR3 nucleotide sequence: TGTGCCAGCAGCCAAGAGACAGGTCACGAGCAGTACTTC.